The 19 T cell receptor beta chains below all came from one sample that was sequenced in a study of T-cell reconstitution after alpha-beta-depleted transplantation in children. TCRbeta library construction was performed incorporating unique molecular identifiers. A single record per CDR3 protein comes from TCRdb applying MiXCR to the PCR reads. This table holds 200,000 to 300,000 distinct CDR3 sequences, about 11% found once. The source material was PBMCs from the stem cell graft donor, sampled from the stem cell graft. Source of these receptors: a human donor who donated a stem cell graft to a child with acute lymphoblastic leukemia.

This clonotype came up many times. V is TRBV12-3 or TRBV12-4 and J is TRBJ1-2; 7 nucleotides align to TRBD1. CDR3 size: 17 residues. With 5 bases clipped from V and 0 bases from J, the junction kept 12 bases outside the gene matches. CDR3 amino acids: CASSARPQGTANYGYTF. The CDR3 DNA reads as TGTGCCAGCAGTGCCCGGCCCCAGGGGACAGCTAACTATGGCTACACCTTC.

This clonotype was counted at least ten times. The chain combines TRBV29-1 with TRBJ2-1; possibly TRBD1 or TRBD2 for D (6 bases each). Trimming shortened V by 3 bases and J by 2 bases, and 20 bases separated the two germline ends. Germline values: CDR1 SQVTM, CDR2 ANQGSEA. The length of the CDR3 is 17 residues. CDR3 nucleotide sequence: TGCAGCGTTGATAGGAGGGCTACAGGGTCTACCTACAATGAGCAGTTCTTC. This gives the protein CSVDRRATGSTYNEQFF.

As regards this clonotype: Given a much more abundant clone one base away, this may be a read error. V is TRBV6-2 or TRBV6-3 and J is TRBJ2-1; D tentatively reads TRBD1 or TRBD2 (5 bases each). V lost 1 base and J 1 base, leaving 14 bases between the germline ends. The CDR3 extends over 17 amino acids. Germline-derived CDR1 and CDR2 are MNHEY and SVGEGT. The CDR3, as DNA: TGTGCCAGCAGTTACTATCCCAGGGAGAAGTCCTACAATGAGCAGTTCTTC. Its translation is CASSYYPREKSYNEQFF.

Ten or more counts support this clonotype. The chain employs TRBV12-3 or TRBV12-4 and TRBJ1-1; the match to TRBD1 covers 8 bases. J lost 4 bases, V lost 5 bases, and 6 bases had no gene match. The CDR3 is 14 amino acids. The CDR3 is CASSVGQVSTEAFF. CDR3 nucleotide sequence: TGTGCCAGCAGTGTGGGACAGGTGAGCACTGAAGCTTTCTTT.

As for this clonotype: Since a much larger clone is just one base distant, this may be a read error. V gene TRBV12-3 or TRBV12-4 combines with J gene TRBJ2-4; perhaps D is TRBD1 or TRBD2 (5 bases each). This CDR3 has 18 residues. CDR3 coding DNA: TGTGCCAGCAGTCCCCGGGACGGGGCTCCTTCTGCCAATAACATTCAGTACTTC. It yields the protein CASSPRDGAPSANNIQYF.

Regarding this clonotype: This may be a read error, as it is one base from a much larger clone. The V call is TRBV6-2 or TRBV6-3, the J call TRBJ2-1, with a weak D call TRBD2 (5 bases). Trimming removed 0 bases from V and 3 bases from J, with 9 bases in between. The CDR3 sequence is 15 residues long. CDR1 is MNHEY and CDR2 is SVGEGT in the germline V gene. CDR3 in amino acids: CASSYSTRDYNEQFF. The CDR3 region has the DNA TGTGCCAGCAGTTACTCGACCCGGGACTACAATGAGCAGTTCTTC.

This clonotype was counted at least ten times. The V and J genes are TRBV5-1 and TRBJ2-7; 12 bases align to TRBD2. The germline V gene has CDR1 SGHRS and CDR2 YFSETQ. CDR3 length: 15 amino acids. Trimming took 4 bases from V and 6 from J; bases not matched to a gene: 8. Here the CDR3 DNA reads TGCGCCAGCAGCATACTAGCGGGAGGAACACCCGAGCAGTACTTC. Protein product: CASSILAGGTPEQYF.

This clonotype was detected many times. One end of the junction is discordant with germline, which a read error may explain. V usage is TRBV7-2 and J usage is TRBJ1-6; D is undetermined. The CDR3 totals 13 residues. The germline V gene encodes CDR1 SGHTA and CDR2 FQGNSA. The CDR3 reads CASSLGQLWPLHF. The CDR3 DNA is TGTGCCAGCAGTTTAGGCCAGCTTTGGCCCCTCCACTTT. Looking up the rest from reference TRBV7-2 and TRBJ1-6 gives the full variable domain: GAGVSQSPSNKVTEKGKDVELRCDPISGHTALYWYRQSLGQGLEFLIYFQGNSAPDKSGLPSDRFSAERTGGSVSTLTIQRTQQEDSAVYLCASSLGQLWPLHFGNGTRLTVT.

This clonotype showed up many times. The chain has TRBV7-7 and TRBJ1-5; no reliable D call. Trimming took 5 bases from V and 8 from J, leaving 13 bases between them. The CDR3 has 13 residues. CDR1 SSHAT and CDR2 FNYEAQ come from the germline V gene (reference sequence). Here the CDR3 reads CASSPRAGEPQHF. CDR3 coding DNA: TGTGCCAGCAGCCCTCGGGCGGGAGAGCCCCAGCATTTT.

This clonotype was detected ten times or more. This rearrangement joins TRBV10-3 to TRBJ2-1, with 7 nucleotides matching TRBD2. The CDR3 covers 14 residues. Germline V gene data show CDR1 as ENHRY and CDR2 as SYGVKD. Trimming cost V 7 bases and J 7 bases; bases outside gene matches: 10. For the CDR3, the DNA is TGTGCCATCACGGCGAGCGGGGAGGGGAATGAGCAGTTCTTC. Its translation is CAITASGEGNEQFF.

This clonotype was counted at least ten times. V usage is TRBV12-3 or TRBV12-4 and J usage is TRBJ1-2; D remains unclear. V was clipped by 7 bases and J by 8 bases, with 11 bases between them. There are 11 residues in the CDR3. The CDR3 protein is CASTLKGGYTF. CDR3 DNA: TGTGCCAGCACCTTGAAAGGAGGCTACACCTTC.

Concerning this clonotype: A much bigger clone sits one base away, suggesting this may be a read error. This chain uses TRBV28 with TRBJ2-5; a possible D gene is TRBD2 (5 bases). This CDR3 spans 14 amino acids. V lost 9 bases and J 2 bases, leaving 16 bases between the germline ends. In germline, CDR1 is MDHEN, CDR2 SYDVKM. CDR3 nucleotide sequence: TGTGCCAGTAGAGGAGGATTGTCACAAGAGACCCAGTACTTC. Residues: CASRGGLSQETQYF.

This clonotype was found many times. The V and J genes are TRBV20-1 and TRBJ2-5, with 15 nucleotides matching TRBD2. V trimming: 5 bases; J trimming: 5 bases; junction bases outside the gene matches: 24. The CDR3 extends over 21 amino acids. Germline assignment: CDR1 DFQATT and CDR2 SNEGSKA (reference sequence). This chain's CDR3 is CSAFRRDLPHPGTSGRETQYF. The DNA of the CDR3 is TGCAGTGCTTTCCGAAGAGATCTGCCTCATCCAGGGACTAGCGGGAGGGAGACCCAGTACTTC.

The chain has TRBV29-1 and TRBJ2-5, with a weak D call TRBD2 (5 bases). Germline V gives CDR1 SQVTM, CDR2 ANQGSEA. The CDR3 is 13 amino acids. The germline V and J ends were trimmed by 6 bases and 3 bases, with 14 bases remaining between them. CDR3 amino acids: CSVSGKTKETQYF. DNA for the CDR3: TGCAGCGTCTCCGGGAAGACTAAAGAGACCCAGTACTTC.

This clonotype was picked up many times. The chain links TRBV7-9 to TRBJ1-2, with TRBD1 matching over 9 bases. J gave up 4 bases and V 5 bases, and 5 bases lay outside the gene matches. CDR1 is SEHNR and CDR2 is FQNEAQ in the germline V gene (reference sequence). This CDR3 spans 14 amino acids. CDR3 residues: CASSPWDRVYGYTF. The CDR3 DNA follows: TGTGCCAGCAGCCCCTGGGACAGGGTCTATGGCTACACCTTC. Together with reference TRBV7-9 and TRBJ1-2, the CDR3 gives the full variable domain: DTGVSQNPRHKITKRGQNVTFRCDPISEHNRLYWYRQTLGQGPEFLTYFQNEAQLEKSRLLSDRFSAERPKGSFSTLEIQRTEQGDSAMYLCASSPWDRVYGYTFGSGTRLTVV.

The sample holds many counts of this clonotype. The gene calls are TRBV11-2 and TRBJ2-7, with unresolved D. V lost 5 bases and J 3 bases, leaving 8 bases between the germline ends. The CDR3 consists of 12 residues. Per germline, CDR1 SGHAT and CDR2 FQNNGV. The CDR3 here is CASSPPDYEQYF. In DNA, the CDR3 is TGTGCCAGCAGCCCCCCGGACTACGAGCAGTACTTC.

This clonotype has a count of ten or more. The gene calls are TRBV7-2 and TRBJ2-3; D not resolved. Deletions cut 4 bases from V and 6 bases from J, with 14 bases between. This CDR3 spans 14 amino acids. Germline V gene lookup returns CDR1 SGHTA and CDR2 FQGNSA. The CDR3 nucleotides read TGTGCCAGCAGCTCCCCCAGGCTATTGGATACGCAGTATTTT. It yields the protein CASSSPRLLDTQYF.

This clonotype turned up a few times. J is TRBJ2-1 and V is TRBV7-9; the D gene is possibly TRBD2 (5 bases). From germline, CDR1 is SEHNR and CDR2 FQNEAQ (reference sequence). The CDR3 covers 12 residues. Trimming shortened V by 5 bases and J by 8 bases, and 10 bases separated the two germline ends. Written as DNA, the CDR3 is TGTGCCAGCAGCCACCCCGGGGATGAGCAGTTCTTC. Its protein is CASSHPGDEQFF.

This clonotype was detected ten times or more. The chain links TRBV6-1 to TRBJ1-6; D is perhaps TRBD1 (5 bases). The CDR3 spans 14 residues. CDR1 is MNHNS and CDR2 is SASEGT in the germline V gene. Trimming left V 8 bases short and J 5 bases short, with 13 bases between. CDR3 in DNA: TGTGCCAGCGGATCCGACAGAGATAATTCACCCCTCCACTTT. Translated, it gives CASGSDRDNSPLHF.